The TCR beta chain described here comes from a study of blood T cells in healthy people across ages. For the second PCR, which ran for roughly 7 to 11 cycles, a sample-barcoded 5' primer and a J-beta primer mix were used. TCRdb fed the 5' RACE reads into MiXCR, producing one record per CDR3 protein. The table includes around 1,500,000 distinct CDR3 sequences, around 39% detected once. The total RNA that was extracted per sample amounted to at least 5.5 micrograms. This CDR3 contains 12 residues. The V segment lost 8 bases and the J segment 3 bases; nucleotides outside the gene matches: 3. Germline V gives CDR1 ENHRY, CDR2 SYGVKD.

This TCR was recovered from a woman aged 18-30 years in good health. The sequenced material came from blood. This chain uses TRBV10-3 with TRBJ1-1, with 7 nucleotides matching TRBD1. The CDR3 region is CAIATGYTEAFF. The DNA of the CDR3 is TGTGCCATCGCGACAGGGTACACTGAAGCTTTCTTT.